The source of this T cell receptor (beta chain) is a study of blood T cells in healthy people across ages. Study results and limitations: The donors' CMV status was not determined, possibly confounding changes in expanded clonotypes.

A second PCR of 7 to 11 cycles used a sample-barcoded 5' primer and a J-beta primer mix. MiXCR, run by TCRdb on the 5' RACE reads, gives a single entry per CDR3 protein. This sample has around 1,500,000 distinct CDR3 sequences, with roughly 40% found just once. A word on this clonotype: Its antigen is still unknown.

The sequencing sample was made of blood. The sequence was obtained from a woman in her late teens or twenties in good health.

The CDR3, as DNA: TGCAGTGCTAGAGATGAGGAGACCCAGTACTTC. Translated, it gives CSARDEETQYF. The chain joins TRBV20-1 to TRBJ2-5, with D hard to call. Germline CDR1 reads DFQATT; CDR2 reads SNEGSKA (reference sequence). V lost 0 bases, J lost 5 bases, and 4 bases lay in between. The CDR3 extends over 11 amino acids.